The 13 T cell receptor beta chains reported below all come from one sample, sequenced in a study of early T cells in non-severe SARS-CoV-2 infection. In TCRdb, the 5' RACE reads were re-called with MiXCR into one record per CDR3 protein. Of 90,000 to 100,000 distinct CDR3 sequences listed, less than 15% are singletons. The sequenced material came from whole blood. The receptors stem from an adult who was a healthcare worker with PCR-confirmed SARS-CoV-2 infection or an uninfected control (not recorded which).

In this sample, this clonotype turned up many times. The J gene is TRBJ1-5, the V gene TRBV6-2 or TRBV6-3; 7 positions agree with TRBD1. Germline loops: CDR1 MNHEY, CDR2 SVGEGT. The CDR3 runs 15 residues. Germline trimming cut 0 bases from V and 4 bases from J; bases unmatched to any gene: 3. CDR3 nucleotide sequence: TGTGCCAGCAGTTACTCCGGGACAGAAAATCAGCCCCAGCATTTT. It specifies CASSYSGTENQPQHF.

This clonotype was seen ten or more times. The chain combines TRBV6-1 with TRBJ2-1; the D call may be TRBD1 or TRBD2 (6 bases each). Per germline, CDR1 MNHNS and CDR2 SASEGT. V gave up 3 bases and J gave up 8 bases, with 8 bases separating them. CDR3 length equals 12 residues. CDR3: CASSDGGHEQFF. The CDR3, as DNA: TGTGCCAGCAGTGACGGGGGCCATGAGCAGTTCTTC.

The chain uses TRBV7-9 and TRBJ2-5; D is undetermined. Trimming removed 1 base at V and 5 bases at J, with 5 bases between. Germline CDR1 and CDR2: SEHNR and FQNEAQ (reference sequence). The CDR3 spans 12 residues. CDR3 sequence reads: CASSLEAETQYF. CDR3 nucleotides: TGTGCCAGCAGCTTAGAGGCGGAGACCCAGTACTTC.

The chain links TRBV28 to TRBJ1-2; D not certain. With 5 bases removed from V and 4 bases from J, the gap between germline ends came to 8 bases. The germline gives CDR1 MDHEN, CDR2 SYDVKM. The CDR3 totals 12 residues. The CDR3 spells CASSRPFYGYTF. The DNA of the CDR3 is TGTGCCAGCAGTCGGCCCTTCTATGGCTACACCTTC.

At least ten counts were recorded for this clonotype. The chain recombines TRBV6-1 with TRBJ1-2; TRBD1 matches 8 bases. Trimming cost V 2 bases and J 5 bases; bases outside gene matches: 10. Per germline, CDR1 MNHNS and CDR2 SASEGT. The CDR3 loop spans 16 amino acids. The CDR3 region has the DNA TGTGCCAGCAGTGAATTTGCCAGGGGGCTTTCTTATGGCTACACCTTC. It translates to CASSEFARGLSYGYTF.

This clonotype was detected only a few times. This chain connects TRBV28 to TRBJ1-5, with D possibly matching TRBD1 (6 bases). The CDR3 runs to 15 residues. Germline-derived CDR1 and CDR2 are MDHEN and SYDVKM. Trimming shortened V by 6 bases and J by 2 bases, and 14 bases separated the two germline ends. The CDR3, as DNA: TGTGCCAGCAGCACTCACAGGGAAGGCAATCAGCCCCAGCATTTT. Residues: CASSTHREGNQPQHF.

There are many counts of this clonotype. J is TRBJ1-2 and V is TRBV10-2, with D possibly TRBD1 on 5 matching bases. Germline values: CDR1 WSHSY, CDR2 SAAADI. The CDR3 contains 11 residues. The V end was cut by 10 bases, the J end by 6 bases, with 12 bases between. The CDR3 nucleotides are TGCGCCAACATCCGGGGGGATGGCTACACCTTC. It specifies CANIRGDGYTF.

This clonotype was recorded a few times. This chain connects TRBV3-1 to TRBJ2-3; D gene ambiguous. With 4 bases removed from V and 0 bases from J, the gap between germline ends came to 8 bases. The CDR3 has 14 amino acids. Germline loops: CDR1 LGHDT, CDR2 YNNKEL (reference sequence). CDR3 coding DNA: TGTGCCAGCAGCCGCAGCCTTAGCACAGATACGCAGTATTTT. Translation: CASSRSLSTDTQYF.

The J gene is TRBJ2-5, the V gene TRBV28; 12 positions agree with TRBD2. Germline trimming cut 6 bases from V and 5 bases from J; bases unmatched to any gene: 13. The CDR3 sequence is 17 residues long. CDR1 and CDR2 from the germline V gene are MDHEN and SYDVKM. CDR3 DNA sequence: TGTGCCAGCAGGCCGATGACTAGCGGGGGAGCGGGGGAGACCCAGTACTTC. It is translated as CASRPMTSGGAGETQYF.

This clonotype appeared a few times. The gene calls are TRBV27 and TRBJ1-6, with D unclear. The CDR3 runs to 11 residues. V lost 9 bases and J lost 10, with 10 bases in between. Germline loops: CDR1 MNHEY, CDR2 SMNVEV (reference sequence). The CDR3 loop reads CASLGKSPLHF. For the CDR3, the DNA is TGTGCCAGTCTAGGGAAATCACCCCTCCACTTT.

The V call is TRBV4-2, the J call TRBJ1-2; no definite D call. The CDR3 runs 13 residues. The germline V gene has CDR1 LGHNA and CDR2 YNFKEQ. Trimming pared 0 bases from V and 8 bases from J, leaving 10 bases between. The CDR3 DNA reads TGTGCCAGCAGCCAAGATCAAGCGTACGGCTACACCTTC. Amino acids: CASSQDQAYGYTF.

This clonotype was seen many times. The chain employs TRBV29-1 and TRBJ1-3; 10 bases match TRBD1. The CDR3 sequence is 15 residues long. Germline CDR1 SQVTM, CDR2 ANQGSEA. The V gene end was trimmed by 2 bases and the J gene end by 4 bases; junction bases not matched to a gene: 5. Here the CDR3 reads CSVEIDRGLGNTIYF. DNA for the CDR3: TGCAGCGTTGAAATCGACAGGGGGCTCGGAAACACCATATATTTT.

V and J are TRBV12-3 or TRBV12-4 and TRBJ2-1; D is uncertain. The CDR3 runs 15 residues. V was pared by 3 bases and J by 9 bases, with 18 bases between. CDR3 bases: TGTGCCAGCAGTTTTAGGTGGGCCCGGCAGGCTGAGCAGTTCTTC. This codes for CASSFRWARQAEQFF.